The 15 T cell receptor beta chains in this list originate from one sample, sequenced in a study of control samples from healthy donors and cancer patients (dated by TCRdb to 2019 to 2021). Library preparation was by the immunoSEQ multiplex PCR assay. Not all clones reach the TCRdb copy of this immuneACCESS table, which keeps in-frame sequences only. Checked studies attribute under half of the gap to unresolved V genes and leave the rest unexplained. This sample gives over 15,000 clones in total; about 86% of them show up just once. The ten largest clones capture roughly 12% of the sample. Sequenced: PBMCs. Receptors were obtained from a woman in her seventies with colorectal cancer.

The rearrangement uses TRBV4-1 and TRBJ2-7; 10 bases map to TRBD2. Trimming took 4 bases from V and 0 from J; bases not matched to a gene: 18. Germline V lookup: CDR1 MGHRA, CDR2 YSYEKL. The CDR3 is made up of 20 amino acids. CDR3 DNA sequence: TGCGCCAGCAGCCTCCGAGGCGGTAGCGGGGGGCCCCAGAGCTCCTACGAGCAGTACTTC. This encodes CASSLRGGSGGPQSSYEQYF.

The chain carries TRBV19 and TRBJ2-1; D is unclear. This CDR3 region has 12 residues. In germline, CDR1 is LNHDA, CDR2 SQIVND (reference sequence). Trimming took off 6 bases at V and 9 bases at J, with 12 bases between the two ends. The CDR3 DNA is TGTGCCAGTAGCTCTTCAGGTGGTGAGCAGTTCTTC. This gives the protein CASSSSGGEQFF.

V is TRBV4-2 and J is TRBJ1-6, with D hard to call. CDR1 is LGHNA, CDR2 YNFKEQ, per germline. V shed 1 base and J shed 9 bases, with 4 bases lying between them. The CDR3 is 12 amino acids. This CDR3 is CASSQAVSPLHF. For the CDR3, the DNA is TGTGCCAGCAGCCAAGCAGTTTCACCCCTCCACTTT.

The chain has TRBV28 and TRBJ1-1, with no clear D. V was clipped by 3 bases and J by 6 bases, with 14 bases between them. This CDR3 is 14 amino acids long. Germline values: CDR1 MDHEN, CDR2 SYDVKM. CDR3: CASSFGQKGAEAFF. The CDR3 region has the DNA TGTGCCAGCAGTTTTGGCCAAAAGGGCGCTGAAGCTTTCTTT.

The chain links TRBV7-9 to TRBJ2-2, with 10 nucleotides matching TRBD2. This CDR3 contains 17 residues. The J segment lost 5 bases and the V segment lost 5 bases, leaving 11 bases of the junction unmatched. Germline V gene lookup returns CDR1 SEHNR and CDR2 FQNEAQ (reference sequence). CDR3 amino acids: CASSPSGRVGVTGELFF. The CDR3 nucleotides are TGTGCCAGCAGCCCTAGCGGGAGAGTTGGGGTAACCGGGGAGCTGTTTTTT.

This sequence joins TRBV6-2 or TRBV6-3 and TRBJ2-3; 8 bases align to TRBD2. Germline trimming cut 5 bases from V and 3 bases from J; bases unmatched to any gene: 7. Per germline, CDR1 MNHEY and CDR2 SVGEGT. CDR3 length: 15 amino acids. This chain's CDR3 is CASSHGGAWTDTQYF. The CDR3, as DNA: TGTGCCAGCAGTCACGGGGGGGCCTGGACAGATACGCAGTATTTT.

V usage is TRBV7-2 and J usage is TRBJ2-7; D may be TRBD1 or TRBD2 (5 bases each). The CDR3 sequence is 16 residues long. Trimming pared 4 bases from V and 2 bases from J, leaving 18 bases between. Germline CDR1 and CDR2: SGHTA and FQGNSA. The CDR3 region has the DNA TGTGCCAGCAGCTCAATGTACCGGGACGTTACCTACGAGCAGTACTTC. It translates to CASSSMYRDVTYEQYF.

CDR3 sequence (DNA): TGTGCCAGCAGTTACTCAGCAGGAGCCCAGCCCCAGCATTTT. It yields the protein CASSYSAGAQPQHF. The chain couples TRBV6-2 or TRBV6-3 to TRBJ1-5; no clear D. The CDR3 runs to 14 residues. V was cut by 0 bases and J by 7 bases, with 10 bases left in between. Germline V gene sequence: CDR1 MNHEY, CDR2 SVGEGT.

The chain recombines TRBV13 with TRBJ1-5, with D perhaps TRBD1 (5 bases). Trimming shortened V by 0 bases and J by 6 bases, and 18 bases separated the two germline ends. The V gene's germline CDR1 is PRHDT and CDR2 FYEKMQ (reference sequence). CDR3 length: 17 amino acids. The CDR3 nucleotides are TGTGCCAGCAGCTTAGGACCTGGGAGGGGATATCGTCAGCCCCAGCATTTT. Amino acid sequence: CASSLGPGRGYRQPQHF. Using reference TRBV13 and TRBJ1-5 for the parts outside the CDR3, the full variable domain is AAGVIQSPRHLIKEKRETATLKCYPIPRHDTVYWYQQGPGQDPQFLISFYEKMQSDKGSIPDRFSAQQFSDYHSELNMSSLELGDSALYFCASSLGPGRGYRQPQHFGDGTRLSIL.

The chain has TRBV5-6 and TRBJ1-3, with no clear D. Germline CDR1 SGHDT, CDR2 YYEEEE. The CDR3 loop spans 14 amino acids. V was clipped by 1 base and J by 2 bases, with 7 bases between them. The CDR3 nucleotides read TGTGCCAGCAGCTTGACGGCGGCTGGAAACACCATATATTTT. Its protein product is CASSLTAAGNTIYF.

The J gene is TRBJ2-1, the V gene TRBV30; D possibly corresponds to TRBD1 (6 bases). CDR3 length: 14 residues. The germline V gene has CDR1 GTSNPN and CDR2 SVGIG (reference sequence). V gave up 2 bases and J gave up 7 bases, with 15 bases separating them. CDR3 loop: CAWSQGSPGNEQFF. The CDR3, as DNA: TGTGCCTGGAGTCAGGGGTCCCCGGGGAATGAGCAGTTCTTC.

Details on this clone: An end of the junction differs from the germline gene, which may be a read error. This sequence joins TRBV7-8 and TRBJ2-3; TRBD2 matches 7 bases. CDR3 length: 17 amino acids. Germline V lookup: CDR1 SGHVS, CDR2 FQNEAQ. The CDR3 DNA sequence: TGTGCCAGCAGTCTCCTCTTAGCGGGTAGAGGCACATATACGCAGTATTTT. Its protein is CASSLLLAGRGTYTQYF.

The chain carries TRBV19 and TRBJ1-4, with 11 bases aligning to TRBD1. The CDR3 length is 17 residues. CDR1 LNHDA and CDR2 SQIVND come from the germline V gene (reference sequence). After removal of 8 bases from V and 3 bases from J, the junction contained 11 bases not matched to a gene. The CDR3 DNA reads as TGTGCCAGTCAAATTAGGACAGGGGGCCGAGCTAATGAAAAACTGTTTTTT. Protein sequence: CASQIRTGGRANEKLFF.

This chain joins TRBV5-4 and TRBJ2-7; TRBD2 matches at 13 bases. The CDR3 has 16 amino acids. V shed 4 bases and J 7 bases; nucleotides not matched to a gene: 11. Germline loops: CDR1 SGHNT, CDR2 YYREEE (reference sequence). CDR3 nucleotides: TGTGCCAGCAGCGTGGGACTAGCGGGGCCTCTAGGGGAGCAGTACTTC. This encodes CASSVGLAGPLGEQYF.

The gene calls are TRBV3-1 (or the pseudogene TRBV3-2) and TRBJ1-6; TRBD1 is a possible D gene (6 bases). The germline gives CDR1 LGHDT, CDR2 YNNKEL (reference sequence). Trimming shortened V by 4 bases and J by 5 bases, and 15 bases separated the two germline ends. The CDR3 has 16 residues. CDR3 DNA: TGTGCCAGCAGCCCAAGAGGGGGTGGAGATAATTCACCCCTCCACTTT. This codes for CASSPRGGGDNSPLHF.